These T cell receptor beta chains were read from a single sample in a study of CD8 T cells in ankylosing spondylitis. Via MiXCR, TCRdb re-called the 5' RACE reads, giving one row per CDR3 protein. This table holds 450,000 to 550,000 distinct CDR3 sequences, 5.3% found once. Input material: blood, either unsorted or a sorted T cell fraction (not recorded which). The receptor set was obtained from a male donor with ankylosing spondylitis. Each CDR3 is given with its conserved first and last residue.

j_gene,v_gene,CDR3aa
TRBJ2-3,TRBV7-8,CASSLAGLAGGVTDTQYF
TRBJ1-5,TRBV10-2,CASGLQGNQPQHF
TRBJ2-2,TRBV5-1,CASSLMGEGGELFF
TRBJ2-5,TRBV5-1,CASSPDITETQYF
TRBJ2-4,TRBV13,CASRGLGSKNIQYF
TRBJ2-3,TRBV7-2,CASSLGAAGGGTDTQYF
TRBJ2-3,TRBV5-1,CASSRTGTPNTDTQYF
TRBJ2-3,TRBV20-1,CSARDRSLDTQYF
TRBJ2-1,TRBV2,CASSSVGPYNEQFF
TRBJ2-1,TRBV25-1,CASSAVGEQFF
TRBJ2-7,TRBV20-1,CSARRKLAGAYEQYF
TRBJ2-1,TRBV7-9,CASSLGASGGADEQFF
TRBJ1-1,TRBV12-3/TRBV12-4,CASNRDRRLQNTEAFF
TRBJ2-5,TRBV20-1,CSAAAGVGETQYF
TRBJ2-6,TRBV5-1,CASSTTVGPNSGANVLTF
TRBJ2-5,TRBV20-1,CSAREPGQRETQYF
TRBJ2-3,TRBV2,CASADRVRGDTQYF
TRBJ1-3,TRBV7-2,CASSLINDPGNTIYF
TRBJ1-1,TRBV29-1,CSVRPIMNTEAFF
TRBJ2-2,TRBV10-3,CAISMRTENTGELFF
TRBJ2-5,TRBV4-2,CASSQGDGRQETQYF
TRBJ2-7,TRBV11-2,CASSASSGSFYEQYF